The TCR beta chain described here comes from a study of blood T cells in healthy people across ages. Study conclusions and caveats: With unsorted PBMCs, a conclusive comparison of naive versus antigen-experienced cells was not possible. The unknown donor CMV status may have confounded expanded clonotype changes.

Many counts were recorded for this clonotype. Its antigen is currently unknown. PBMCs were isolated at a quantity of at least 7 million per sample. The CDR3 extends over 12 amino acids. CDR1 is SGHAT and CDR2 is FQNNGV in the germline V gene. After removal of 6 bases from V and 12 bases from J, the junction contained 6 bases not matched to a gene. A sample-barcoded 5' primer and a J-beta primer mix were used in a second PCR of roughly 7 to 11 cycles. A tag from a template-switch adaptor with 12 random nucleotides marked each cDNA molecule. Each CDR3 protein is one row after TCRdb ran MiXCR on the 5' RACE reads. Of approximately 810,000 distinct CDR3 sequences listed, 29% are singletons.

The chain couples TRBV11-2 to TRBJ2-1, with TRBD1 matching 9 bases. The source material was blood. The TCR was taken from a woman over 75 in good health. CDR3 coding DNA: TGTGCCAGCAGACCGGACAGGGGTTCGCAGTTCTTC. Translating it yields CASRPDRGSQFF.